This T cell receptor beta chain comes out of a study of metastatic and nonmetastatic thyroid tumors. Overall study: Malignant and benign thyroid patients had repertoires compared in peripheral blood and tumor or nodule tissue.

No treatment of any kind had been given to any patient before thyroid surgery. This clone showed up many times. Via MiXCR, TCRdb re-called the PCR reads. The data contain 22,000 or so clones, 13% to 15% of them singletons. After removal of 3 bases from V and 4 bases from J, the junction contained 1 base not matched to a gene. The germline V gene has CDR1 SEHNR and CDR2 FQNEAQ (reference sequence). The CDR3 is 14 residues long. The source of this sequence is a female donor with papillary thyroid cancer or a benign thyroid nodule (not recorded which). Some clones in this sample may be carry-over from other donors' samples. The J gene is TRBJ2-3, the V gene TRBV7-9, with 10 positions matching TRBD1. The sequenced material came from tumor tissue. CDR3: CASSFGTGADTQYF. As DNA, the CDR3 is TGTGCCAGCAGCTTTGGGACAGGGGCAGATACGCAGTATTTT.